These 29 T cell receptor beta chains were sequenced from one sample in a study of post-analysis software for immune sequencing data. Broader study findings: The five TRBV segments detected at higher frequency in patients than in controls included TRBV5-6, TRBV5-1 and TRBV20-1.

Their target antigens are unknown. TCR beta cDNA libraries had unique molecular identifiers. TCRdb re-called the PCR reads with MiXCR, one entry per CDR3 protein. The sample carries hundreds of thousands of distinct CDR3 sequences, around 37% recorded once. The specimen sequenced was blood. These receptors were collected from a girl aged 5-17 years with multiple sclerosis.

This clonotype has more than one count but fewer than ten. The V call is TRBV28, the J call TRBJ1-2; D not resolved. With 2 bases removed from V and 0 bases from J, the gap between germline ends came to 10 bases. The length of the CDR3 is 15 residues. Germline V gene data show CDR1 as MDHEN and CDR2 as SYDVKM. The DNA of the CDR3 is TGTGCCAGCAGTTTACTGTTCGGACCTAACTATGGCTACACCTTC. This encodes CASSLLFGPNYGYTF.

This clonotype appeared a few times. V and J are TRBV3-1 and TRBJ1-2; D is undetermined. The V gene lost 1 base and the J gene lost 5 bases, with 5 bases spanning the gap. Germline lookup yields CDR1 LGHDT and CDR2 YNNKEL (reference sequence). The CDR3 is 12 amino acids. CDR3 DNA: TGTGCCAGCAGCCAAGCGGGATATGGCTACACCTTC. Amino acid sequence: CASSQAGYGYTF.

At least ten counts were recorded for this clonotype. The V and J genes are TRBV7-4 and TRBJ2-1, with D possibly matching TRBD2 (7 bases). CDR1 is SGHVT and CDR2 is SQSDAQ in the germline V gene. The CDR3 totals 16 residues. V was clipped by 5 bases and J by 3 bases, with 17 bases between them. CDR3 in DNA: TGTGCCAGCAGCCCCCGGGGGGCCCACAACTACAATGAGCAGTTCTTC. Translated, it gives CASSPRGAHNYNEQFF.

Details on this clonotype: The junction departs from germline at one end; a sequencing error may be responsible. The chain joins TRBV12-3 or TRBV12-4 to TRBJ1-6; tentative D call: TRBD1 (5 bases). This CDR3 is 15 amino acids long. The CDR3 coding sequence is TGTGCCAGCAGTTTAGTTCAGGGTCTGAATTCACCCCGCCACTTT. Translating it yields CASSLVQGLNSPRHF.

Written as DNA, the CDR3 is TGTGCCAGCAGCCCCCCCCGGGTTAGCGGGGCCTACGAGCAGTACTTC. Translating it yields CASSPPRVSGAYEQYF. The rearrangement joins TRBV9 to TRBJ2-7, with 8 bases identical to TRBD2. There are 16 residues in the CDR3. Germline lookup yields CDR1 SGDLS and CDR2 YYNGEE. The ends lost 4 bases at V and 2 bases at J; junction bases unmatched: 11. Full variable domain (missing parts from reference TRBV9 and TRBJ2-7): DSGVTQTPKHLITATGQRVTLRCSPRSGDLSVYWYQQSLDQGLQFLIQYYNGEERAKGNILERFSAQQFPDLHSELNLSSLELGDSALYFCASSPPRVSGAYEQYFGPGTRLTVT.

The rearrangement uses TRBV4-1 and TRBJ1-2; unclear D gene. In germline, CDR1 is MGHRA, CDR2 YSYEKL. The CDR3 is 13 residues long. V was pared by 0 bases and J by 8 bases, with 10 bases between. CDR3 in amino acids: CASSQDLGKGYTF. The CDR3 DNA reads as TGCGCCAGCAGCCAAGATCTGGGGAAGGGCTACACCTTC.

CDR3 protein: CSARGQGDTDTQYF. CDR3 coding DNA: TGCAGTGCCCGGGGGCAGGGGGACACAGATACGCAGTATTTT. The V call is TRBV20-1, the J call TRBJ2-3; D might be TRBD1 (7 bases). V was shortened by 6 bases and J by 2 bases, with 15 bases between the two germline ends. This CDR3 region has 14 residues. Germline V gene lookup returns CDR1 DFQATT and CDR2 SNEGSKA (reference sequence).

A few counts support this clonotype. The chain recombines TRBV29-1 with TRBJ2-3; 12 positions agree with TRBD2. The V gene's germline CDR1 is SQVTM and CDR2 ANQGSEA. Trimming at V came to 7 bases and at J to 6 bases, leaving 8 bases not matched to a gene. The CDR3 contains 14 residues. CDR3: CSARGLAGPDTQYF. The DNA for the CDR3 is TGCAGCGCCCGCGGACTAGCGGGGCCGGATACGCAGTATTTT.

CDR3 nucleotide sequence: TGCAGTGTTAAGAGAACCCTGGGAGAGACCCAGTACTTC. It is translated as CSVKRTLGETQYF. The chain is built from TRBV20-1 and TRBJ2-7; no firm D call. The last part of the DNA fits TRBJ2-5 better; the J call may be wrong. The CDR3 spans 13 residues. Germline assignment: CDR1 DFQATT and CDR2 SNEGSKA (reference sequence).

The rearrangement uses TRBV5-1 and TRBJ2-5; 10 bases are a match to TRBD2. The CDR3 has 15 amino acids. Per germline, CDR1 SGHRS and CDR2 YFSETQ. Trimming cost V 2 bases and J 4 bases; bases outside gene matches: 5. Written as DNA, the CDR3 is TGCGCCAGCAGCTTAGCGGGGGGGATGCGAGAGACCCAGTACTTC. Its protein is CASSLAGGMRETQYF.

This clonotype was seen more than once but under ten times. The gene calls are TRBV29-1 and TRBJ1-2; possible D gene TRBD1, 5 bases. V lost 7 bases and J 6 bases, leaving 15 bases between the germline ends. The CDR3 is made up of 12 amino acids. Germline V gene lookup returns CDR1 SQVTM and CDR2 ANQGSEA. The DNA of the CDR3 is TGCAGCGATCGACAGCAGTACCATGGCTACACCTTC. It yields the protein CSDRQQYHGYTF.

The J gene is TRBJ2-1, the V gene TRBV7-2; 12 bases are shared with TRBD2. Germline CDR1 is SGHTA and CDR2 is FQGNSA. V dropped 5 bases and J dropped 7; count of bases not matched to a gene: 6. This CDR3 is built from 15 residues. The CDR3 sequence is CASSRRTSGVNEQFF. Written as DNA, the CDR3 is TGTGCCAGCAGCCGTCGGACTAGCGGGGTAAATGAGCAGTTCTTC.

This clonotype was found a few times. The V gene is TRBV20-1, the J gene TRBJ2-1; D ambiguous. V lost 3 bases to trimming and J lost 13 bases, with 10 bases between them. The CDR3 length is 10 residues. Germline CDR1 DFQATT, CDR2 SNEGSKA (reference sequence). CDR3 sequence (DNA): TGCAGTGCTAGCGCCGGCCACCAGTTCTTC. The encoded protein is CSASAGHQFF.

This clonotype was counted ten times or more. This rearrangement joins TRBV28 to TRBJ2-5; 7 positions match TRBD1. J lost 5 bases, V lost 6 bases, and 9 bases had no gene match. Germline V gene data show CDR1 as MDHEN and CDR2 as SYDVKM. There are 14 residues in the CDR3. CDR3 nucleotide sequence: TGTGCCAGCAGCCCCTGGGAAGGGGGCGAGACCCAGTACTTC. Translating it yields CASSPWEGGETQYF.

This clonotype showed up just a few times. V usage is TRBV6-5 and J usage is TRBJ2-7, with TRBD1 matching over 7 bases. There are 14 residues in the CDR3. CDR1 and CDR2 (germline): MNHEY, SVGAGI. The junction had 6 bases not matched to a gene; V was cut back by 4 bases and J by 3 bases. CDR3 nucleotides: TGTGCCAGCAGTTCGAGGACAGGCCTCTACGAGCAGTACTTC. Translating gives CASSSRTGLYEQYF.

The genes are TRBV2 and TRBJ1-2, with D uncertain. The CDR3 length is 12 residues. CDR1 and CDR2 (germline): SNHLY, FYNNEI. V gave up 1 base and J gave up 6 bases, with 6 bases separating them. This CDR3 reads CASSEDFDGYTF. CDR3 in DNA: TGTGCCAGCAGTGAAGACTTTGATGGCTACACCTTC.

This clonotype was detected only a few times. The chain joins TRBV7-9 to TRBJ1-2; a weak D match, TRBD1 (5 bases). V dropped 6 bases and J dropped 4 bases, with 12 bases sitting between them. Germline V gene data show CDR1 as SEHNR and CDR2 as FQNEAQ (reference sequence). CDR3 length: 13 amino acids. The CDR3 DNA reads as TGTGCCAGCAGTCCGGGACCAAGCTATGGCTACACCTTC. Protein sequence: CASSPGPSYGYTF. The full variable domain, completed using reference TRBV7-9 and TRBJ1-2, is DTGVSQNPRHKITKRGQNVTFRCDPISEHNRLYWYRQTLGQGPEFLTYFQNEAQLEKSRLLSDRFSAERPKGSFSTLEIQRTEQGDSAMYLCASSPGPSYGYTFGSGTRLTVV.

The chain uses TRBV9 and TRBJ2-7; maybe TRBD1 (6 bases). The CDR3 runs 14 residues. V was trimmed by 0 bases and J by 1 base, leaving 8 bases between them. Germline V gives CDR1 SGDLS, CDR2 YYNGEE. The CDR3 is CASSVATGSYEQYF. CDR3 in DNA: TGTGCCAGCAGCGTAGCGACAGGTTCCTACGAGCAGTACTTC.

The chain is built from TRBV6-6 and TRBJ2-1; D is perhaps TRBD2 (7 bases). CDR1 MNHNY and CDR2 SVGAGI come from the germline V gene (reference sequence). Trimming cost V 0 bases and J 7 bases, with 19 bases left between them. The CDR3 covers 17 residues. CDR3 in DNA: TGTGCCAGCAGTTACTCGGTCGGGGGGCTTGGAGAAAATGAGCAGTTCTTC. Translation: CASSYSVGGLGENEQFF.

V is TRBV20-1 and J is TRBJ2-3; TRBD2 aligns across 10 bases. CDR1 is DFQATT and CDR2 is SNEGSKA in the germline V gene (reference sequence). The V gene end was trimmed by 4 bases and the J gene end by 0 bases; junction bases not matched to a gene: 7. CDR3 length: 16 residues. The CDR3 is CSAIKPSGGSTDTQYF. The CDR3 bases are TGCAGTGCTATCAAACCTAGCGGGGGAAGCACAGATACGCAGTATTTT.

This clonotype was found a few times. The V gene is TRBV16, the J gene TRBJ2-1; D might be TRBD1 or TRBD2, each matching 6 bases. This CDR3 has 15 residues. Germline V gives CDR1 KGHSY, CDR2 FQNENV. The germline V and J ends were trimmed by 2 bases and 2 bases, with 10 bases remaining between them. Here the CDR3 DNA reads TGTGCCAGCAGCCAAGGGGGGCCCCCCTACAATGAGCAGTTCTTC. Translation: CASSQGGPPYNEQFF.

This clonotype came up a few times. The CDR3 DNA reads TGTGCCAGCAGTACACAGGGGAGCTCCTACGAGCAGTACTTC. This sequence encodes CASSTQGSSYEQYF. V is TRBV12-3 or TRBV12-4 and J is TRBJ2-7; TRBD1 matches 7 bases. After removal of 5 bases from V and 0 bases from J, the junction contained 4 bases not matched to a gene. This CDR3 spans 14 amino acids.

The chain links TRBV2 to TRBJ2-7, with D perhaps matching TRBD2 (6 bases). Germline V gives CDR1 SNHLY, CDR2 FYNNEI. The CDR3 is 14 residues long. V dropped 2 bases and J dropped 5 bases, with 13 bases sitting between them. CDR3 in amino acids: CASSEMRGGDEQYF. The CDR3 DNA reads TGTGCCAGCAGTGAAATGCGGGGAGGCGACGAGCAGTACTTC. Combining the CDR3 with reference TRBV2 and TRBJ2-7 gives the whole variable domain EPEVTQTPSHQVTQMGQEVILRCVPISNHLYFYWYRQILGQKVEFLVSFYNNEISEKSEIFDDQFSVERPDGSNFTLKIRSTKLEDSAMYFCASSEMRGGDEQYFGPGTRLTVT.

The V gene is TRBV11-2, the J gene TRBJ2-7; D is unresolved. V gave up 6 bases and J gave up 4 bases, with 22 bases separating them. The CDR3 is 16 amino acids. Per the germline V gene, CDR1 is SGHAT and CDR2 is FQNNGV. The CDR3 DNA reads as TGTGCCAGCAGAGATTCGAGAGGTCCCTCACTTTACGAGCAGTACTTC. This sequence encodes CASRDSRGPSLYEQYF.

This sequence joins TRBV27 and TRBJ2-7; D not certain. The CDR3 runs to 13 residues. From germline, CDR1 is MNHEY and CDR2 SMNVEV (reference sequence). Trimming shortened V by 0 bases and J by 2 bases, and 5 bases separated the two germline ends. This CDR3 is CASSLSFPYEQYF. The DNA of the CDR3 is TGTGCCAGCAGTTTATCGTTTCCCTACGAGCAGTACTTC.

This clonotype appeared a few times. This chain uses TRBV5-1 with TRBJ2-3, with 10 bases aligning to TRBD2. V shed 1 base, J shed 5 bases, and the junction held 4 bases outside the gene matches. Germline loops: CDR1 SGHRS, CDR2 YFSETQ. The CDR3 totals 15 residues. DNA of the CDR3: TGCGCCAGCAGCTTGTGGGCTAGCGGGGGAGATACGCAGTATTTT. It specifies CASSLWASGGDTQYF.

This chain connects TRBV12-3 or TRBV12-4 to TRBJ2-7; D assignment may be TRBD1 or TRBD2 (5 bases each). V shed 5 bases and J shed 0 bases, with 14 bases lying between them. The CDR3 consists of 15 residues. DNA of the CDR3: TGTGCCAGCAGTGAGGTGGGGACGAGCTCCTACGAGCAGTACTTC. Translation: CASSEVGTSSYEQYF.

V usage is TRBV28 and J usage is TRBJ2-6; D gene unclear. In germline, CDR1 is MDHEN, CDR2 SYDVKM. The CDR3 totals 15 residues. Trimming took off 2 bases at V and 4 bases at J, with 9 bases between the two ends. The DNA of the CDR3 is TGTGCCAGCAGTTTAATGGGGTGGGGGGCCAACGTCCTGACTTTC. Encoded protein: CASSLMGWGANVLTF.

This clonotype was observed a few times. The V call is TRBV12-3 or TRBV12-4, the J call TRBJ2-1; the D is unclear. V lost 4 bases and J 5 bases, leaving 9 bases between the germline ends. The length of the CDR3 is 13 residues. The CDR3, as DNA: TGTGCCAGCAGTTCAAAATTGAACAATGAGCAGTTCTTC. Protein: CASSSKLNNEQFF.